The text below deals with one TCR beta chain. Losses at the gene ends were 4 bases for V and 4 bases for J; bases not matched to a gene: 6. There are 16 residues in the CDR3. Germline V gives CDR1 ENHRY, CDR2 SYGVKD. This sample is drawn from a study of shared clonotypes between healthy human individuals. At the deep level, the assay was run. Repertoires were generated with immunoSEQ multiplex PCR, while TCRdb's copy carries only in-frame clones and drops some. The sample holds about 1 million clones, around 74% seen once. This rearrangement joins TRBV10-3 to TRBJ2-2; 10 bases are shared with TRBD1. The sequenced material came from memory CD4+ T cells sorted from blood. Indicated subset: CD45RA-negative fraction. The receptor was derived from a man younger than 30 in good health. The CDR3: CAISGGQGRTTGELFF. CDR3 nucleotides: TGTGCCATCAGTGGGGGACAGGGGCGGACCACCGGGGAGCTGTTTTTT.